This passage covers 20 T cell receptor beta chains from one sample sequenced in a study of cytomegalovirus exposure and HLA in healthy donors. Primers for the PCR totalled 60 Vbeta and 13 Jbeta. Only in-frame clones appear in the TCRdb table, and some are missing; sequencing was by immunoSEQ multiplex PCR. Among about 150,000 clones listed, 60% to 70% were seen once. The specimen was PBMCs. Every receptor here comes from a woman aged 55-69 years in good health and CMV-seropositive.

This rearrangement joins TRBV6-6 to TRBJ2-1; D is perhaps TRBD2 (5 bases). Looked up from germline, CDR1 is MNHNY and CDR2 is SVGAGI (reference sequence). Trimming removed 6 bases from V and 5 bases from J, with 20 bases in between. The CDR3 is made up of 16 amino acids. CDR3 nucleotides: TGTGCCAGCAGCCGGGGAGTTTCAGCGCTCGACAATGAGCAGTTCTTC. Amino acid sequence: CASSRGVSALDNEQFF.

The V gene is TRBV4-1, the J gene TRBJ1-2; D gene uncertain. Germline CDR1 reads MGHRA; CDR2 reads YSYEKL. Trimming took 4 bases from V and 3 from J, leaving 15 bases between them. The CDR3 covers 15 residues. This CDR3 reads CASSPSEQSDYGYTF. In nucleotides, the CDR3 is TGCGCCAGCAGCCCTTCGGAGCAGTCGGACTATGGCTACACCTTC.

The chain carries TRBV18 and TRBJ2-2; 13 positions match TRBD2. Germline trimming cut 3 bases from V and 6 bases from J; bases unmatched to any gene: 1. Germline CDR1 KGHSH, CDR2 LQKENI. The length of the CDR3 is 15 residues. This chain's CDR3 is CASSPGLAGSGELFF. Written as DNA, the CDR3 is TGTGCCAGCTCACCGGGACTAGCGGGATCCGGGGAGCTGTTTTTT.

The chain couples TRBV4-3 to TRBJ1-6; D gene ambiguous. This CDR3 region has 15 residues. The ends were cut back, 0 bases at V and 4 bases at J, with 7 bases in the middle. In germline, CDR1 is LGHNA, CDR2 YSLEER. The CDR3 bases are TGCGCCAGCAGCCAAGATGCTAGTTATAATTCACCCCTCCACTTT. This translates into CASSQDASYNSPLHF.

This chain's CDR3 is CATSRPGLVYNEQFF. DNA for the CDR3: TGTGCCACCAGCAGACCGGGACTGGTCTACAATGAGCAGTTCTTC. The J gene is TRBJ2-1, the V gene TRBV15; a possible D gene is TRBD2 (6 bases). Per germline, CDR1 LNHNV and CDR2 YYDKDF (reference sequence). V was clipped by 2 bases and J by 3 bases, with 11 bases between them. CDR3 length equals 15 residues.

The chain carries TRBV6-5 and TRBJ2-1; 7 nucleotides match TRBD2. V was pared by 0 bases and J by 7 bases, with 9 bases of the junction left unmatched. In germline, CDR1 is MNHEY, CDR2 SVGAGI. The CDR3 has 16 amino acids. CDR3 amino acids: CASSYSGRAGSNEQFF. The CDR3 DNA reads as TGTGCCAGCAGTTACTCGGGTCGAGCGGGATCTAATGAGCAGTTCTTC.

This clone was seen a handful of times. The chain has TRBV4-3 and TRBJ2-1, with D perhaps matching TRBD2 (6 bases). Germline loops: CDR1 LGHNA, CDR2 YSLEER. Trimming took 5 bases from V and 2 from J, leaving 7 bases between them. The CDR3 consists of 13 residues. In DNA, the CDR3 is TGCGCCAGCAGCGCGGGGACCTACAATGAGCAGTTCTTC. Residues: CASSAGTYNEQFF.

The V and J genes are TRBV5-6 and TRBJ2-4, with D possibly being TRBD2 (6 bases). The CDR3 is made up of 13 amino acids. V was clipped by 1 base and J by 5 bases, with 7 bases between them. Germline lookup yields CDR1 SGHDT and CDR2 YYEEEE. CDR3: CASSLWGENIQYF. The CDR3 DNA follows: TGTGCCAGCAGCTTGTGGGGGGAAAACATTCAGTACTTC.

This clone was found once. V and J are TRBV2 and TRBJ1-1; 8 bases match TRBD1. There are 14 residues in the CDR3. V lost 5 bases to trimming and J lost 3 bases; unmatched junction nucleotides: 5. Per the germline V gene, CDR1 is SNHLY and CDR2 is FYNNEI. The CDR3 here is CASSYGQGDTEAFF. The CDR3 DNA follows: TGTGCCAGCAGTTACGGACAGGGAGACACTGAAGCTTTCTTT.

This clone is a singleton in its sample. The J gene is TRBJ1-1, the V gene TRBV2, with D possibly matching TRBD1 (5 bases). The V gene's germline CDR1 is SNHLY and CDR2 FYNNEI. CDR3 length: 13 amino acids. Deletions cut 5 bases from V and 4 bases from J, with 11 bases between. This CDR3 reads CASSKGYPTEAFF. In nucleotides, the CDR3 is TGTGCCAGCAGTAAGGGGTACCCCACTGAAGCTTTCTTT. Together with reference TRBV2 and TRBJ1-1, the CDR3 gives the full variable domain: EPEVTQTPSHQVTQMGQEVILRCVPISNHLYFYWYRQILGQKVEFLVSFYNNEISEKSEIFDDQFSVERPDGSNFTLKIRSTKLEDSAMYFCASSKGYPTEAFFGQGTRLTVV.

The rearrangement joins TRBV5-5 to TRBJ1-4; the match to TRBD1 covers 7 bases. CDR1 and CDR2 (germline): SGHKS, YYEKEE (reference sequence). The J segment lost 8 bases and the V segment lost 3 bases, leaving 10 bases of the junction unmatched. The CDR3 length is 15 residues. The CDR3: CASSWRLQGGEKLFF. The DNA for the CDR3 is TGTGCCAGCAGCTGGAGATTGCAAGGGGGCGAAAAACTGTTTTTT.

This clone was counted a single time. J is TRBJ2-1 and V is TRBV11-2; 7 nucleotides agree with TRBD1. CDR3 size: 15 residues. Germline V gene data show CDR1 as SGHAT and CDR2 as FQNNGV. V gave up 2 bases and J gave up 2 bases; unmatched junction bases: 3. The CDR3 sequence: CASSLNRGAYNEQFF. The CDR3 nucleotides read TGTGCCAGCAGCTTAAACAGGGGAGCCTACAATGAGCAGTTCTTC.

The rearrangement uses TRBV7-2 and TRBJ1-2, with TRBD1 identical over 8 bases. V lost 7 bases and J lost 7; bases outside the gene matches: 8. This CDR3 region has 13 residues. Germline V gene lookup returns CDR1 SGHTA and CDR2 FQGNSA. CDR3 nucleotides: TGTGCCAGCACAACCCAGGGGGCTGGTGGCTACACCTTC. Protein sequence: CASTTQGAGGYTF. Looking up the rest from reference TRBV7-2 and TRBJ1-2 gives the full variable domain: GAGVSQSPSNKVTEKGKDVELRCDPISGHTALYWYRQSLGQGLEFLIYFQGNSAPDKSGLPSDRFSAERTGGSVSTLTIQRTQQEDSAVYLCASTTQGAGGYTFGSGTRLTVV.

V gene TRBV6-1 combines with J gene TRBJ2-7; the match to TRBD1 covers 11 bases. The CDR3 extends over 16 amino acids. J lost 5 bases, V lost 2 bases, and 8 bases had no gene match. The germline gives CDR1 MNHNS, CDR2 SASEGT. The CDR3 is CASSETPGTGGNEQYF. CDR3 bases: TGTGCCAGCAGTGAAACCCCCGGGACAGGGGGGAACGAGCAGTACTTC.

V usage is TRBV6-5 and J usage is TRBJ1-3; perhaps TRBD1 as D (5 bases). V shed 2 bases and J shed 2 bases, with 10 bases lying between them. This CDR3 comprises 15 residues. Germline V lookup: CDR1 MNHEY, CDR2 SVGAGI. In DNA form, the CDR3 reads TGTGCCAGCAGTTACGGGGCTGCTCCTGGAAACACCATATATTTT. This translates into CASSYGAAPGNTIYF.

This clone was picked up a small number of times. CDR3 sequence: CASSESQREGTDTQYF. CDR3 sequence (DNA): TGCGCCAGCAGTGAGTCCCAGCGGGAGGGCACAGATACGCAGTATTTT. V usage is TRBV10-1 and J usage is TRBJ2-3; 9 nucleotides line up with TRBD2. The CDR3 consists of 16 residues. With 0 bases clipped from V and 1 base from J, the junction kept 2 bases outside the gene matches. Germline CDR1 and CDR2: WNHNN and SYGVQD (reference sequence).

The chain combines TRBV2 with TRBJ1-4; a weak D match, TRBD1 (5 bases). Germline CDR1 reads SNHLY; CDR2 reads FYNNEI. With 7 bases removed from V and 14 bases from J, the gap between germline ends came to 14 bases. The CDR3 extends over 11 amino acids. This CDR3 is CASIRQSILFF. CDR3 nucleotide sequence: TGTGCCAGCATCCGACAGTCAATCCTGTTTTTT.

The chain carries TRBV27 and TRBJ2-5; D might be TRBD2 (5 bases). Germline V gene sequence: CDR1 MNHEY, CDR2 SMNVEV (reference sequence). The length of the CDR3 is 15 residues. The V and J ends lost 0 bases and 5 bases respectively, with 13 bases between them. The CDR3 loop is CASSLSFGQRETQYF. DNA for the CDR3: TGTGCCAGCAGTTTATCCTTCGGGCAGCGGGAGACCCAGTACTTC.

This rearrangement joins TRBV7-9 to TRBJ2-1, with D hard to call. CDR3 length equals 12 residues. Trimming pared 7 bases from V and 3 bases from J, leaving 7 bases between. Germline values: CDR1 SEHNR, CDR2 FQNEAQ (reference sequence). The CDR3 protein is CASNSHYNEQFF. In DNA, the CDR3 is TGTGCCAGCAACTCCCACTACAATGAGCAGTTCTTC. The entire variable domain, with the rest obtained from reference TRBV7-9 and TRBJ2-1, is as follows: DTGVSQNPRHKITKRGQNVTFRCDPISEHNRLYWYRQTLGQGPEFLTYFQNEAQLEKSRLLSDRFSAERPKGSFSTLEIQRTEQGDSAMYLCASNSHYNEQFFGPGTRLTVL.

DNA for the CDR3: TGTGCCAGCAGTTCCCCCCATCGACAGGGGATTCCTGAAGCTTTCTTT. Translated, it gives CASSSPHRQGIPEAFF. This chain connects TRBV28 to TRBJ1-1; 8 bases line up with TRBD1. The CDR3 extends over 16 amino acids. From germline, CDR1 is MDHEN and CDR2 SYDVKM. V was clipped by 4 bases and J by 6 bases; unmatched bases: 13.